This T cell receptor (beta chain) was profiled in a study of CD8 T cells in Susac syndrome. Study-wide results and caveats: The study conceded that its TCR sequencing and HLA analysis involved relatively few individuals.

Per the germline V gene, CDR1 is PRHDT and CDR2 is FYEKMQ (reference sequence). The CDR3 consists of 12 residues. The ends were cut back, 1 base at V and 8 bases at J, with 6 bases in the middle. Turning to this clonotype: Its antigen is not identified.

cDNA came from roughly 0.53 to 1 ug RNA primed by random hexamers. Amplification of TCR beta CDR3 spanned 54 Vbeta and 13 Jbeta via immunoSEQ multiplex PCR. Each CDR3 protein is one row after TCRdb ran MiXCR on the immunoSEQ multiplex PCR reads. Counted here are more than 150,000 distinct CDR3 sequences, 95% to 96% occurring once; the ten biggest clones make up 0.14% to 0.15%. Sequencing of TCR beta covered CD8+ and CD4+ T cells obtained from blood. FACS was used to enrich TEMRA cells, whereas the CD8+ and CD4+ T cells were obtained by negative isolation. The sample comprised CD8+ T cells from PBMCs. This TCR was sampled from a human donor with multiple sclerosis. This sequence joins TRBV13 and TRBJ2-1; no clear D gene. As DNA, the CDR3 is TGTGCCAGCAGCTTAGCTAGATATGAGCAGTTCTTC. Amino acids: CASSLARYEQFF.